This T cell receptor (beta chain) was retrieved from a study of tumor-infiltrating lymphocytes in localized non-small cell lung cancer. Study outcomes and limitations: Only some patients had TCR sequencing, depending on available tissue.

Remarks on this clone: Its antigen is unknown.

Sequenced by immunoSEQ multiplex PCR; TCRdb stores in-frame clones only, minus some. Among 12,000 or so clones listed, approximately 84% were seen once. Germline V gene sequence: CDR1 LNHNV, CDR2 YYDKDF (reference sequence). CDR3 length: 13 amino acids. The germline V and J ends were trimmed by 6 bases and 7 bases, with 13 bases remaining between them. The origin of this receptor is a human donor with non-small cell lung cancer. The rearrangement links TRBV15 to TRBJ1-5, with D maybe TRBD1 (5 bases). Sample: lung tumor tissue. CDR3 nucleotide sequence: TGTGCCACCAGTCAGGGACGTTTCCAGCCCCAGCATTTT. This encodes CATSQGRFQPQHF.